In its sample, the clone carrying this T cell receptor (beta chain) was seen many times. Its specificity is not known. One entry per CDR3 protein, called by TCRdb with MiXCR from the reads. This repertoire shows almost 90,000 distinct CDR3 sequences, roughly 29% found once; its top ten account for 71%. The data were obtained in a study of T cell repertoires in cytomegalovirus infection. Study-wide context: CMV infection and matching HLA type were both indicated by public TCR beta signatures. Study-wide findings and caveats: CMV carriers having the relevant HLA were flagged by cumulative public TCR beta family frequency.

CDR1 SGHDN and CDR2 FVKESK come from the germline V gene. V gave up 5 bases and J gave up 11 bases; unmatched junction bases: 3. The CDR3 has 13 residues. The input for sequencing was CD8+ T cells from cultured PBMCs, taken from culture after CMV antigen stimulation. The TCR was taken from a human donor in good health (CMV status not recorded). Some clones in this sample may be carry-over from other donors' samples. The gene calls are TRBV14 and TRBJ2-3; 14 bases line up with TRBD2. DNA of the CDR3: TGTGCCAGCAGCGAGGGGACTAGCGGGGGGCAGTATTTT. Residues: CASSEGTSGGQYF. The whole variable domain, remainder taken from reference TRBV14 and TRBJ2-3, is EAGVTQFPSHSVIEKGQTVTLRCDPISGHDNLYWYRRVMGKEIKFLLHFVKESKQDESGMPNNRFLAERTGGTYSTLKVQPAELEDSGVYFCASSEGTSGGQYFGPGTRLTVL.